This T cell receptor beta chain was identified in a study of cytomegalovirus exposure and HLA in healthy donors. Study summary: Of some 400 genotyped donors, approximately 80% clustered with self-reported Caucasian donors.

Study-wide results and caveats: TCR beta V- and J-gene trimming, according to a later analysis, was linked to a missense DCLRE1C variant.

Looked up from germline, CDR1 is SGDLS and CDR2 is YYNGEE. The CDR3 loop spans 12 amino acids. Trimming took 3 bases from V and 6 from J, leaving 6 bases between them. With regard to this clone: Its antigen is as yet unknown.

PCR amplification relied on 60 Vbeta primers (plus 13 Jbeta primers). The protocol was immunoSEQ multiplex PCR, while the TCRdb copy is restricted to in-frame clones and leaves out a portion. The top ten clones hold around 7% of a sample with more than 150,000 clones, 65% to 80% of them seen once. J is TRBJ2-2 and V is TRBV9; no clear D gene. The TCR sequence derives from a woman in her thirties or forties in good health and CMV-seropositive. The sequencing input was PBMCs. The CDR3 DNA follows: TGTGCCAGCAGCGCAAGCGCCGGGGAGCTGTTTTTT. Translated, it gives CASSASAGELFF. Filled out from reference TRBV9 and TRBJ2-2, the complete variable domain reads DSGVTQTPKHLITATGQRVTLRCSPRSGDLSVYWYQQSLDQGLQFLIQYYNGEERAKGNILERFSAQQFPDLHSELNLSSLELGDSALYFCASSASAGELFFGEGSRLTVL.